The next 27 T cell receptor beta chains were all read from a single sample in a study of T cell changes during pregnancy in multiple sclerosis. Produced via immunoSEQ multiplex PCR; TCRdb's table is partial and in-frame only. Counted here are about 81,000 clones, around 93% occurring once; the ten biggest clones make up around 1.4%. The sample was peripheral blood, taken in the third trimester of pregnancy. These receptors all come from a female donor in good health, enrolled as a control in a pregnancy study.

The genes are TRBV19 and TRBJ2-2; 8 nucleotides align to TRBD2. The CDR3 sequence is 17 residues long. V shed 4 bases, J shed 5 bases, and the junction held 12 bases outside the gene matches. The germline CDR1 and CDR2 sequences are LNHDA and SQIVND (reference sequence). The CDR3: CASSKYRRERETGELFF. CDR3 in DNA: TGTGCCAGTAGTAAATATAGGAGAGAGCGGGAGACCGGGGAGCTGTTTTTT.

This chain joins TRBV7-2 and TRBJ2-1, with a weak D call TRBD1 (6 bases). CDR1 is SGHTA, CDR2 FQGNSA, per germline. The CDR3 sequence is 19 residues long. V dropped 5 bases and J dropped 0 bases, with 23 bases sitting between them. Here the CDR3 DNA reads TGTGCCAGCAGCCCCCCTGGGGGCCCATTGCCGGGCTCCTACAATGAGCAGTTCTTC. The encoded protein is CASSPPGGPLPGSYNEQFF.

This rearrangement joins TRBV5-1 to TRBJ2-3; no firm D call. Trimming removed 0 bases at V and 6 bases at J, with 11 bases between. The CDR3 extends over 14 amino acids. Germline loops: CDR1 SGHRS, CDR2 YFSETQ. This CDR3 is CASSLALYPDTQYF. CDR3 DNA: TGCGCCAGCAGCTTGGCCCTCTACCCCGATACGCAGTATTTT.

The chain joins TRBV11-3 to TRBJ2-1; unclear D gene. V lost 7 bases and J 2 bases, leaving 9 bases between the germline ends. CDR3 length: 13 residues. Germline V gives CDR1 SGHNT, CDR2 YENEEA. CDR3 DNA sequence: TGTGCCAGCAAAGACTTAACCTACAATGAGCAGTTCTTC. This encodes CASKDLTYNEQFF.

V usage is TRBV9 and J usage is TRBJ2-3, with a possible D match to TRBD1 (6 bases). CDR3 length equals 15 residues. Germline V gives CDR1 SGDLS, CDR2 YYNGEE. V lost 2 bases and J lost 0, with 10 bases in between. This CDR3 is CASSVTGQSTDTQYF. CDR3 bases: TGTGCCAGCAGCGTTACTGGACAGAGCACAGATACGCAGTATTTT.

The CDR3 region is CATSRGGGDEQFF. The CDR3 DNA sequence: TGTGCCACCAGCAGAGGGGGCGGAGATGAGCAGTTCTTC. This chain connects TRBV15 to TRBJ2-1; tentatively, D is TRBD1 (5 bases). The CDR3 runs 13 residues. Per germline, CDR1 LNHNV and CDR2 YYDKDF (reference sequence). Trimming stripped 1 base from V and 8 bases from J, with 9 bases between.

The rearrangement uses TRBV29-1 and TRBJ2-1, with 11 bases lining up with TRBD2. From germline, CDR1 is SQVTM and CDR2 ANQGSEA. The CDR3 loop spans 15 amino acids. V shed 7 bases and J 8 bases; nucleotides not matched to a gene: 13. DNA of the CDR3: TGCAGCGCCGCTAGCGGGAGGACCCCTTTCGATGAGCAGTTCTTC. It yields the protein CSAASGRTPFDEQFF.

The chain is built from TRBV6-6 and TRBJ1-4, with D perhaps TRBD1 (5 bases). This CDR3 spans 15 amino acids. The germline gives CDR1 MNHNY, CDR2 SVGAGI (reference sequence). Trimming took off 5 bases at V and 8 bases at J, with 18 bases between the two ends. CDR3 nucleotide sequence: TGTGCCAGCAGTCAGTTAAGGCAGGGTGAGGAAAAACTGTTTTTT. It specifies CASSQLRQGEEKLFF.

This chain links TRBV6-1 with TRBJ1-2; D is uncertain. The V end lost 6 bases, the J end lost 0 bases, and 8 bases lay between the germline ends. Germline CDR1 MNHNS, CDR2 SASEGT. The CDR3 totals 13 residues. CDR3 protein: CASSAGANYGYTF. The CDR3 DNA reads TGTGCCAGCAGCGCGGGAGCTAACTATGGCTACACCTTC.

The rearrangement joins TRBV28 to TRBJ2-2, with no clear D. V lost 2 bases, J lost 1 base, and 5 bases lay in between. The CDR3 has 14 residues. The germline V gene encodes CDR1 MDHEN and CDR2 SYDVKM. CDR3 DNA sequence: TGTGCCAGCAGTTTAAGTAGGAACACCGGGGAGCTGTTTTTT. Translation gives CASSLSRNTGELFF.

V usage is TRBV9 and J usage is TRBJ2-5, with TRBD1 as a possible D gene (6 bases). The CDR3 runs 12 residues. Looked up from germline, CDR1 is SGDLS and CDR2 is YYNGEE. V lost 0 bases and J lost 7, with 7 bases in between. The CDR3, as DNA: TGTGCCAGCAGCGTAGAAGGGGGGACCCAGTACTTC. Protein sequence: CASSVEGGTQYF.

The chain combines TRBV30 with TRBJ2-7, with D perhaps matching TRBD2 (5 bases). In germline, CDR1 is GTSNPN, CDR2 SVGIG (reference sequence). With 2 bases removed from V and 1 base from J, the gap between germline ends came to 6 bases. The CDR3 spans 12 residues. CDR3 loop: CAWSRGSYEQYF. The CDR3 DNA sequence: TGTGCCTGGAGTCGGGGTTCCTACGAGCAGTACTTC. The full variable domain, completed using reference TRBV30 and TRBJ2-7, is SQTIHQWPATLVQPVGSPLSLECTVEGTSNPNLYWYRQAAGRGLQLLFYSVGIGQISSEVPQNLSASRPQDRQFILSSKKLLLSDSGFYLCAWSRGSYEQYFGPGTRLTVT.

This clone appeared a single time. V is TRBV6-1 and J is TRBJ2-7; no clear D gene. V shed 2 bases and J shed 0 bases, with 11 bases lying between them. Per germline, CDR1 MNHNS and CDR2 SASEGT. The CDR3 loop spans 15 amino acids. The CDR3 coding sequence is TGTGCCAGCAGTGAACCCGGGTCCGACTCCTACGAGCAGTACTTC. It is translated as CASSEPGSDSYEQYF.

The J gene is TRBJ1-2, the V gene TRBV6-5; TRBD1 is a possible D gene (5 bases). Per the germline V gene, CDR1 is MNHEY and CDR2 is SVGAGI. The CDR3 length is 15 residues. The germline V and J ends were trimmed by 0 bases and 8 bases, with 16 bases remaining between them. CDR3 coding DNA: TGTGCCAGCAGTTACTCGATAGGGGCGTATCGCGGCTACACCTTC. Amino acid sequence: CASSYSIGAYRGYTF.

This clone appeared once. The V and J genes are TRBV25-1 and TRBJ2-5; D unresolved. Trimming stripped 2 bases from V and 0 bases from J, with 13 bases between. Germline assignment: CDR1 MGHDK and CDR2 SYGVNS. The CDR3 sequence is 16 residues long. The chain's CDR3 is CASSEGFGPHQETQYF. CDR3 sequence (DNA): TGTGCCAGCAGTGAAGGCTTTGGCCCCCACCAAGAGACCCAGTACTTC.

This sequence joins TRBV2 and TRBJ2-2; D possibly corresponds to TRBD1 (6 bases). The V and J ends lost 4 bases and 6 bases respectively, with 9 bases between them. Germline CDR1 reads SNHLY; CDR2 reads FYNNEI. CDR3 length equals 13 residues. The CDR3 nucleotides are TGTGCCAGCAGTGTAGGGGGAGCCGGGGAGCTGTTTTTT. It yields the protein CASSVGGAGELFF.

This clone was seen a single time. The chain links TRBV27 to TRBJ2-7; no firm D call. The germline V gene has CDR1 MNHEY and CDR2 SMNVEV (reference sequence). The CDR3 has 16 residues. The ends were cut back, 6 bases at V and 7 bases at J, with 25 bases in the middle. The DNA of the CDR3 is TGTGCCAGCAGCCCCAGTTACGGAGAGGATCCGCTAGAGCAGTACTTC. Translated, it gives CASSPSYGEDPLEQYF.

This chain connects TRBV7-9 to TRBJ1-1, with 7 bases aligning to TRBD1. The germline gives CDR1 SEHNR, CDR2 FQNEAQ (reference sequence). This CDR3 region has 14 residues. J lost 5 bases, V lost 4 bases, and 7 bases had no gene match. CDR3: CASSSGQAGTEAFF. As DNA, the CDR3 is TGTGCCAGCAGCTCAGGACAGGCTGGAACTGAAGCTTTCTTT.

V is TRBV7-2 and J is TRBJ2-1; TRBD1 agrees at 7 bases. V was clipped by 4 bases and J by 5 bases; unmatched bases: 11. The CDR3 spans 16 residues. The germline V gene encodes CDR1 SGHTA and CDR2 FQGNSA. The CDR3 DNA follows: TGTGCCAGCAGCTCCGACAGGGATGCACGAAACAATGAGCAGTTCTTC. This gives the protein CASSSDRDARNNEQFF.

The CDR3 sequence: CASSRTGGTNQPQHF. The CDR3 DNA sequence: TGTGCCAGCAGTAGGACAGGGGGTACCAATCAGCCCCAGCATTTT. V usage is TRBV6-5 and J usage is TRBJ1-5, with 10 bases lining up with TRBD1. This CDR3 region has 15 residues. Germline V gives CDR1 MNHEY, CDR2 SVGAGI. Unmatched junction bases numbered 4, after V lost 5 bases and J lost 3 bases.

The genes are TRBV4-1 and TRBJ1-4; D call uncertain. Per the germline V gene, CDR1 is MGHRA and CDR2 is YSYEKL. CDR3 length: 14 amino acids. Trimming cost V 4 bases and J 4 bases, with 10 bases left between them. In nucleotides, the CDR3 is TGCGCCAGCAGCCGCGCTCCTCGTAATGAAAAACTGTTTTTT. This sequence encodes CASSRAPRNEKLFF.

This rearrangement joins TRBV9 to TRBJ2-1, with TRBD1 matching over 9 bases. Looked up from germline, CDR1 is SGDLS and CDR2 is YYNGEE. Losses at the gene ends were 4 bases for V and 3 bases for J; bases not matched to a gene: 5. This CDR3 spans 15 amino acids. CDR3 amino acids: CASSQQGAVYNEQFF. For the CDR3, the DNA is TGTGCCAGCAGCCAACAGGGGGCTGTCTACAATGAGCAGTTCTTC.

The chain recombines TRBV6-1 with TRBJ2-1, with TRBD2 matching 9 bases. The junction had 1 base not matched to a gene; V was cut back by 6 bases and J by 4 bases. CDR3 size: 13 residues. CDR1 MNHNS and CDR2 SASEGT come from the germline V gene. The DNA for the CDR3 is TGTGCCAGCAGGCTAGCGGGGTACAATGAGCAGTTCTTC. This encodes CASRLAGYNEQFF.

CDR3 amino acids: CASSLDRVRFGTDTQYF. CDR3 sequence (DNA): TGTGCCAGCAGCTTAGACAGGGTCAGGTTTGGCACAGATACGCAGTATTTT. J is TRBJ2-3 and V is TRBV11-2; a possible D gene is TRBD1 (5 bases). The CDR3 covers 17 residues. Germline loops: CDR1 SGHAT, CDR2 FQNNGV. V was trimmed by 0 bases and J by 1 base, leaving 14 bases between them.

In its sample, this clone was seen once. This chain uses TRBV28 with TRBJ2-6; tentative D call: TRBD2 (6 bases). CDR1 is MDHEN and CDR2 is SYDVKM in the germline V gene. Trimming removed 5 bases from V and 0 bases from J, with 8 bases in between. The CDR3 runs 15 residues. The CDR3 DNA is TGTGCCAGCAGTGGCGGGGACTCTGGGGCCAACGTCCTGACTTTC. This codes for CASSGGDSGANVLTF.

The V gene is TRBV27, the J gene TRBJ2-5; TRBD1 matches 9 bases. The CDR3 covers 15 residues. Looked up from germline, CDR1 is MNHEY and CDR2 is SMNVEV (reference sequence). Trimming at V came to 6 bases and at J to 5 bases, leaving 10 bases not matched to a gene. CDR3 loop: CASSDPGQGVETQYF. In nucleotides, the CDR3 is TGTGCCAGCAGCGACCCGGGACAGGGAGTCGAGACCCAGTACTTC.

CDR3 DNA sequence: TGTGCCAGCAGTTACTCGTTTACGGGTATGAATGAGCAGTTCTTC. It yields the protein CASSYSFTGMNEQFF. V is TRBV6-5 and J is TRBJ2-1, with D unresolved. The germline gives CDR1 MNHEY, CDR2 SVGAGI. CDR3 size: 15 residues. The V end was cut by 0 bases, the J end by 7 bases, with 13 bases between.